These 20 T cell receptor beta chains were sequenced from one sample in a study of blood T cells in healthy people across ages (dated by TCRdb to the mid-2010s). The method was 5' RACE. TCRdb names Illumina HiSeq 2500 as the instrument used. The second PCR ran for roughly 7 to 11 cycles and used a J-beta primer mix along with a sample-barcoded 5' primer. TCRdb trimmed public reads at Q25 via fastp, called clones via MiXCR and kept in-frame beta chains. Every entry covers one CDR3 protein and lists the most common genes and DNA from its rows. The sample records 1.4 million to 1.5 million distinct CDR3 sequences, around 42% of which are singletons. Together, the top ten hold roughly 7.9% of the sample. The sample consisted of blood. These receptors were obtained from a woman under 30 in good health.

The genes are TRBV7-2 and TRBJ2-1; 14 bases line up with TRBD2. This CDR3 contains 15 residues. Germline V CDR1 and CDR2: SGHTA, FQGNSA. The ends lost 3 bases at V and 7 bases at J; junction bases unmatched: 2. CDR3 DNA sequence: TGTGCCAGCAGCTTCCGGACTAGCGGGAGGAATGAGCAGTTCTTC. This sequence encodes CASSFRTSGRNEQFF.

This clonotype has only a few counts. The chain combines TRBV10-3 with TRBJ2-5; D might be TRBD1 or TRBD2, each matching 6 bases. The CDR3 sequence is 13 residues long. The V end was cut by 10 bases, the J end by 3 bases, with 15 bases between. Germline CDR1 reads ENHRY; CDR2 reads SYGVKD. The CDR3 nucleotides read TGTGCCACCTATTCGGGGGCCGAAGAGACCCAGTACTTC. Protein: CATYSGAEETQYF.

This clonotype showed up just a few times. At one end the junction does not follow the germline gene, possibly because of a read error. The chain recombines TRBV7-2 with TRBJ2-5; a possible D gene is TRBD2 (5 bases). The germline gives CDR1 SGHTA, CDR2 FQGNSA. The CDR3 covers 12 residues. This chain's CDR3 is CASTRGSEIQYF. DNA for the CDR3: TGTGCCAGCACCCGAGGTAGCGAGATCCAGTACTTC.

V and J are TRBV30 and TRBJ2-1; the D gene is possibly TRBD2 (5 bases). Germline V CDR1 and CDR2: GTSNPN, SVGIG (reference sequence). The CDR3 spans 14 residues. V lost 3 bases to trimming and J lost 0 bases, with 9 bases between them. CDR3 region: CAWRQLGSYNEQFF. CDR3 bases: TGTGCCTGGAGGCAACTAGGCTCCTACAATGAGCAGTTCTTC.

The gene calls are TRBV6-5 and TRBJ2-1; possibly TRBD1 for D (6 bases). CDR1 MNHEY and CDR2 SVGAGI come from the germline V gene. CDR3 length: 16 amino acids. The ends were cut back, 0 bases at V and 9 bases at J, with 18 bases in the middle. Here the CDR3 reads CASSYSSPPGATEQFF. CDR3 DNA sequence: TGTGCCAGCAGTTACTCAAGCCCGCCAGGGGCTACTGAGCAGTTCTTC.

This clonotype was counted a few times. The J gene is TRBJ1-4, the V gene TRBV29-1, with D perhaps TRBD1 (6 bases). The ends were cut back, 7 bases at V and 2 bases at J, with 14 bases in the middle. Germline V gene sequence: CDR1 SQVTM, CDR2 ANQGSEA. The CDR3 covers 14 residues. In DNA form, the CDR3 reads TGCAGCGCCGCCCAGGGGAACACTAATGAAAAACTGTTTTTT. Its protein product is CSAAQGNTNEKLFF.

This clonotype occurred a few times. The CDR3 is CASSSANSPLHF. CDR3 coding DNA: TGTGCCAGCAGTTCCGCCAATTCACCCCTCCACTTT. The chain joins TRBV6-5 to TRBJ1-6; D not resolved. The CDR3 totals 12 residues. Trimming pared 4 bases from V and 7 bases from J, leaving 5 bases between. Per germline, CDR1 MNHEY and CDR2 SVGAGI.

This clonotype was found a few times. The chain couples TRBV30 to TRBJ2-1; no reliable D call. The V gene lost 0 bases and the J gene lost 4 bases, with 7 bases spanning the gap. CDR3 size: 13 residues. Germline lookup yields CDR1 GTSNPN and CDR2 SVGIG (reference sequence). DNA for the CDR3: TGTGCCTGGAGTGTAGGCCAATACAATGAGCAGTTCTTC. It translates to CAWSVGQYNEQFF.

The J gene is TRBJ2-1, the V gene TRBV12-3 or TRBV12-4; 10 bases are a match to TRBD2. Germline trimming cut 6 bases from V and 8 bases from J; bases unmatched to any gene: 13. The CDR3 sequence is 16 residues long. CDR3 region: CASSFSPSGRGDEQFF. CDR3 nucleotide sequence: TGTGCCAGCAGCTTTAGCCCCAGCGGGAGGGGAGATGAGCAGTTCTTC.

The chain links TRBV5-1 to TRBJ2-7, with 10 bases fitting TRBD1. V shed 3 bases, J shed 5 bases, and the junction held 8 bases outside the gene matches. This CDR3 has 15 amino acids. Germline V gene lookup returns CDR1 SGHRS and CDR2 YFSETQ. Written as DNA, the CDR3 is TGCGCCAGCAGCTCTACCGGGACAGGGGCTCACGAGCAGTACTTC. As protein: CASSSTGTGAHEQYF.

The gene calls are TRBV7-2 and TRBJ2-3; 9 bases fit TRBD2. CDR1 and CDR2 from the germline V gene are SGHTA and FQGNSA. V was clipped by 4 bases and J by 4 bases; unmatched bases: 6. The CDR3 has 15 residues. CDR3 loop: CASSSVRGGSDTQYF. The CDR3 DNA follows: TGTGCCAGCAGCTCGGTGCGGGGGGGCTCAGATACGCAGTATTTT.

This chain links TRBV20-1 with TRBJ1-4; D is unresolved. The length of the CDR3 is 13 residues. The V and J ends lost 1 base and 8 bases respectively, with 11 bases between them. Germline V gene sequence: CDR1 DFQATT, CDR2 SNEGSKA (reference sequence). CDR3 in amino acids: CSARADGEEKLFF. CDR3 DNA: TGCAGTGCTAGAGCGGACGGGGAAGAAAAACTGTTTTTT.

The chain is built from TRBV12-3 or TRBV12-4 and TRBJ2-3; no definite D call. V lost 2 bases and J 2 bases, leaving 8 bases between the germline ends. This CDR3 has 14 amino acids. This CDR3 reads CASSLIRNTDTQYF. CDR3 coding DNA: TGTGCCAGCAGTTTAATAAGGAACACAGATACGCAGTATTTT.

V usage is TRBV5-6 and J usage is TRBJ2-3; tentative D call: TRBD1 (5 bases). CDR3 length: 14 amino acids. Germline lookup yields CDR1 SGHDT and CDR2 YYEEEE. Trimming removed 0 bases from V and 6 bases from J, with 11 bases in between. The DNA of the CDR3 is TGTGCCAGCAGCTTGGGGGGCCTAGGGGATACGCAGTATTTT. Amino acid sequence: CASSLGGLGDTQYF.

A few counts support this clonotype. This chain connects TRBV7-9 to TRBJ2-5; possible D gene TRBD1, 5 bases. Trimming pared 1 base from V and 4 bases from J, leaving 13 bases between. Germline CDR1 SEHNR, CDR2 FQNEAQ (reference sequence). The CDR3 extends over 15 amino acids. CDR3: CASSLVGVDRETQYF. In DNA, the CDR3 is TGTGCCAGCAGCTTAGTAGGGGTGGATAGAGAGACCCAGTACTTC.

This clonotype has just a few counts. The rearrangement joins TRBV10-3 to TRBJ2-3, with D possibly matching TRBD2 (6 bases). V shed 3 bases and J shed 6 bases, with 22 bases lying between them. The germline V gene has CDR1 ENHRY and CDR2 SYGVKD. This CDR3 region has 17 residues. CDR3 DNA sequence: TGTGCCATCAGTGAATCTCGAGGGCTCCGGGAGTCGGATACGCAGTATTTT. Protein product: CAISESRGLRESDTQYF.

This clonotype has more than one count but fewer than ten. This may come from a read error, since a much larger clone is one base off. The CDR3 coding sequence is TGTGCCAGCAGACCCGGGACTAGCGGGACCTACGAGCAGTACTTC. It codes for CASRPGTSGTYEQYF. This chain connects TRBV28 to TRBJ2-7; 13 positions match TRBD2. This CDR3 has 15 amino acids. CDR1 is MDHEN, CDR2 SYDVKM, per germline. J gave up 2 bases and V 6 bases, and 4 bases lay outside the gene matches. Complete variable domain (other parts from reference TRBV28 and TRBJ2-7): DVKVTQSSRYLVKRTGEKVFLECVQDMDHENMFWYRQDPGLGLRLIYFSYDVKMKEKGDIPEGYSVSREKKERFSLILESASTNQTSMYLCASRPGTSGTYEQYFGPGTRLTVT.

CDR3 amino acids: CSARETSHEQFF. The CDR3 region has the DNA TGCAGTGCTAGGGAAACTAGCCATGAGCAGTTCTTC. This rearrangement joins TRBV20-1 to TRBJ2-1; possible D gene TRBD2, 6 bases. This CDR3 is 12 amino acids long. V lost 3 bases and J 8 bases, leaving 11 bases between the germline ends. Germline V CDR1 and CDR2: DFQATT, SNEGSKA (reference sequence).

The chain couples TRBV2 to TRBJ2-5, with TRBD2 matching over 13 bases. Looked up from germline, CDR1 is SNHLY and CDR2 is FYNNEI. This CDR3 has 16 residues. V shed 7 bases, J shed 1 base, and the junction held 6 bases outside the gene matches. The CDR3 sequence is CASIEGTSGIQETQYF. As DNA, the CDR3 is TGTGCCAGCATAGAGGGGACTAGCGGGATCCAAGAGACCCAGTACTTC.

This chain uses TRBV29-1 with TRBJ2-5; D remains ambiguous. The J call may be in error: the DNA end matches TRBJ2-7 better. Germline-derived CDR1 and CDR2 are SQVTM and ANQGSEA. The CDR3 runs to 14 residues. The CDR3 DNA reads TGCAGCGTTGAAGATACCGAGCTGGCTGGCGAGCAGTACTTC. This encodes CSVEDTELAGEQYF.